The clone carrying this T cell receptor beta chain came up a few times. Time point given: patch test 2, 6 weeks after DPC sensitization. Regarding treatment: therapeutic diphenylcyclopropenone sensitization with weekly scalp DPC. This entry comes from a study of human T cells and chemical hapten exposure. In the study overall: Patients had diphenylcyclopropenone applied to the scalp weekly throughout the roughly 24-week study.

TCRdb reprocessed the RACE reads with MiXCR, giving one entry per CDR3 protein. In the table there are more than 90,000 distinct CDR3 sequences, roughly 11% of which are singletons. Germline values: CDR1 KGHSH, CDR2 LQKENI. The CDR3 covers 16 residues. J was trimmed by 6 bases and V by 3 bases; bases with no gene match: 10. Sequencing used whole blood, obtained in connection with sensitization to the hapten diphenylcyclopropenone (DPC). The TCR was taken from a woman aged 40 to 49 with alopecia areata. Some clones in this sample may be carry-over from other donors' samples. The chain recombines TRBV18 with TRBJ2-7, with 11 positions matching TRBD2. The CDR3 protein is CASSPLAGGLSSEQYF. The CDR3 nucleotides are TGTGCCAGCTCACCCCTAGCGGGGGGCCTGAGTAGCGAGCAGTACTTC. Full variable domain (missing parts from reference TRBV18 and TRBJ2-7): NAGVMQNPRHLVRRRGQEARLRCSPMKGHSHVYWYRQLPEEGLKFMVYLQKENIIDESGMPKERFSAEFPKEGPSILRIQQVVRGDSAAYFCASSPLAGGLSSEQYFGPGTRLTVT.